The 17 T cell receptor beta chains below all came from one sample that was sequenced in a study of CD8 T cells in ankylosing spondylitis listed by TCRdb under 2017. Receptor amplification or capture employed 5' RACE. The sequencer listed for this sample is Illumina HiSeq 2500. TCRdb redid the processing of the public reads, applying fastp at Q25 and MiXCR, and retained in-frame beta chains. Here each entry gathers all rows of one CDR3 protein and keeps the most common genes and DNA. For this sample the table gives tens of thousands of distinct CDR3 sequences, of which 4% were detected only once. The ten largest clones add up to roughly 4.2% of the sample. The sample was blood, either unsorted or a sorted T cell fraction (not recorded which). These receptor sequences come from a female donor with ankylosing spondylitis or in good health (not recorded which).

This clonotype has a count of ten or more. The chain couples TRBV9 to TRBJ2-2; possibly TRBD2 for D (6 bases). The ends were cut back, 4 bases at V and 0 bases at J, with 19 bases in the middle. This CDR3 region has 18 residues. The V gene's germline CDR1 is SGDLS and CDR2 YYNGEE. The CDR3 bases are TGTGCCAGCAGCCCCCGGATGGGGGGAGGCGCGAACACCGGGGAGCTGTTTTTT. Translating gives CASSPRMGGGANTGELFF.

Many counts were recorded for this clonotype. The gene calls are TRBV9 and TRBJ2-1; the D is unclear. CDR3 length equals 15 residues. Trimming removed 0 bases at V and 0 bases at J, with 7 bases between. From germline, CDR1 is SGDLS and CDR2 YYNGEE. The CDR3 reads CASSVAARSYNEQFF. The CDR3 DNA sequence: TGTGCCAGCAGCGTAGCGGCCCGCTCCTACAATGAGCAGTTCTTC.

There are many counts of this clonotype. The chain carries TRBV9 and TRBJ2-2, with 8 bases identical to TRBD1. The CDR3 has 15 residues. Germline V gene lookup returns CDR1 SGDLS and CDR2 YYNGEE. Trimming removed 4 bases from V and 0 bases from J; junction bases left unmatched: 2. Here the CDR3 DNA reads TGTGCCAGCAGCCCACAGGGGGCGAACACCGGGGAGCTGTTTTTT. This codes for CASSPQGANTGELFF.

The table lists this clonotype with many counts. This rearrangement joins TRBV9 to TRBJ1-1; the match to TRBD1 covers 10 bases. Germline values: CDR1 SGDLS, CDR2 YYNGEE. The trim removed 0 bases at V and 4 bases at J, leaving 3 bases unmatched. The CDR3 runs to 15 residues. The CDR3 DNA sequence: TGTGCCAGCAGCGTAGATGACAGGGGGCTCACTGAAGCTTTCTTT. Translation: CASSVDDRGLTEAFF.

This clonotype showed up many times. The chain recombines TRBV9 with TRBJ2-5, with D perhaps matching TRBD1 or TRBD2 (6 bases each). The CDR3 extends over 15 amino acids. The germline gives CDR1 SGDLS, CDR2 YYNGEE. Trimming left V 0 bases short and J 3 bases short, with 12 bases between. CDR3 sequence: CASSVEGDWEETQYF. The CDR3 DNA reads as TGTGCCAGCAGCGTAGAGGGGGACTGGGAAGAGACCCAGTACTTC.

This clonotype appeared many times. This rearrangement joins TRBV9 to TRBJ2-7; maybe TRBD2 (6 bases). CDR1 is SGDLS and CDR2 is YYNGEE in the germline V gene. Between the trimmed V and J ends, which lost 0 bases and 12 bases, there was a span of 22 bases. The CDR3 covers 15 residues. CDR3 bases: TGTGCCAGCAGCGTAGATTCGGGGGATTCGGGGACGCTGTACTTC. It yields the protein CASSVDSGDSGTLYF.

This clonotype was found once. This may come from a read error, since a much larger clone is one base off. The rearrangement joins TRBV9 to TRBJ2-3, with TRBD1 matching 7 bases. Per the germline V gene, CDR1 is SGDLS and CDR2 is YYNGEE. The CDR3 consists of 16 residues. V gave up 3 bases and J gave up 4 bases; unmatched junction bases: 11. CDR3 sequence: CASSALQGTSPDTQYF. The CDR3 DNA follows: TGTGCCAGCAGCGCACTACAGGGGACCAGCCCAGATACGCAGTATTTT.

This clonotype was recorded many times. The chain links TRBV6-4 to TRBJ1-5, with D perhaps matching TRBD1 (6 bases). This CDR3 is 16 amino acids long. CDR1 is MRHNA and CDR2 is SNTAGT in the germline V gene. Trimming removed 7 bases at V and 8 bases at J, with 24 bases between. The CDR3 coding sequence is TGTGCCAGCAACCCCTCGGGGCAGGGGAGCTCGGAGCCCCAGCATTTT. It is translated as CASNPSGQGSSEPQHF.

This clonotype was observed many times. The chain joins TRBV9 to TRBJ2-7; no clear D. The germline gives CDR1 SGDLS, CDR2 YYNGEE. The CDR3 contains 15 residues. V was cut by 4 bases and J by 0 bases, with 14 bases left in between. The CDR3 here is CASSPEQRNSYEQYF. The CDR3 nucleotides are TGTGCCAGCAGCCCAGAACAGCGAAACTCCTACGAGCAGTACTTC.

This clonotype has at least ten counts. This chain connects TRBV9 to TRBJ2-1; 9 bases map to TRBD1. CDR1 and CDR2 from the germline V gene are SGDLS and YYNGEE. The CDR3 sequence is 16 residues long. V shed 3 bases, J shed 3 bases, and the junction held 7 bases outside the gene matches. The CDR3: CASSALTGGVYNEQFF. CDR3 in DNA: TGTGCCAGCAGCGCTCTCACAGGGGGCGTCTACAATGAGCAGTTCTTC.

This clonotype was counted ten times or more. V is TRBV9 and J is TRBJ2-2; possibly TRBD2 for D (6 bases). The V end lost 4 bases, the J end lost 2 bases, and 15 bases lay between the germline ends. The germline gives CDR1 SGDLS, CDR2 YYNGEE. The CDR3 is made up of 16 amino acids. CDR3 in amino acids: CASSPSGLRNTGELFF. The CDR3 region has the DNA TGTGCCAGCAGCCCTTCGGGACTCAGAAACACCGGGGAGCTGTTTTTT.

This clonotype was seen repeatedly, ten times or more. The rearrangement joins TRBV9 to TRBJ2-1; D ambiguous. Looked up from germline, CDR1 is SGDLS and CDR2 is YYNGEE. There are 16 residues in the CDR3. V was pared by 0 bases and J by 4 bases, with 14 bases between. The CDR3 nucleotides are TGTGCCAGCAGCGTAGACCCAGCTGGGGTTTACAATGAGCAGTTCTTC. This gives the protein CASSVDPAGVYNEQFF.

This clonotype was seen ten or more times. The chain couples TRBV9 to TRBJ2-7, with 9 bases fitting TRBD1. J was trimmed by 0 bases and V by 3 bases; bases with no gene match: 4. In germline, CDR1 is SGDLS, CDR2 YYNGEE. This CDR3 has 15 amino acids. This CDR3 is CASSEGTGSSYEQYF. As DNA, the CDR3 is TGTGCCAGCAGCGAAGGGACAGGGAGCTCCTACGAGCAGTACTTC.

This clonotype showed up just a few times. V and J are TRBV9 and TRBJ2-1; the D gene is possibly TRBD1 (5 bases). The germline V gene has CDR1 SGDLS and CDR2 YYNGEE. The CDR3 loop spans 15 amino acids. V was pared by 3 bases and J by 3 bases, with 13 bases between. CDR3 loop: CASSGGRGGYNEQFF. DNA of the CDR3: TGTGCCAGCAGCGGAGGAAGGGGCGGCTACAATGAGCAGTTCTTC.

This clonotype was seen many times. The V gene is TRBV9, the J gene TRBJ2-1; D is unclear. The CDR3 extends over 13 amino acids. Trimming removed 4 bases at V and 8 bases at J, with 13 bases between. Germline CDR1 is SGDLS and CDR2 is YYNGEE. CDR3: CASSSKDRDEQFF. The CDR3 region has the DNA TGTGCCAGCAGCTCGAAAGATCGGGATGAGCAGTTCTTC. Full variable domain (missing parts from reference TRBV9 and TRBJ2-1): DSGVTQTPKHLITATGQRVTLRCSPRSGDLSVYWYQQSLDQGLQFLIQYYNGEERAKGNILERFSAQQFPDLHSELNLSSLELGDSALYFCASSSKDRDEQFFGPGTRLTVL.

This clonotype was recorded many times. V and J are TRBV9 and TRBJ1-6; D unresolved. V lost 0 bases, J lost 4 bases, and 14 bases lay in between. The germline V gene encodes CDR1 SGDLS and CDR2 YYNGEE. The CDR3 length is 17 residues. The CDR3: CASSVGPGLRYNSPLHF. DNA of the CDR3: TGTGCCAGCAGCGTAGGACCGGGTCTTCGTTATAATTCACCCCTCCACTTT.

This clonotype showed up many times. This chain connects TRBV9 to TRBJ2-5; D might be TRBD1 (5 bases). V shed 0 bases and J shed 9 bases, with 12 bases lying between them. Germline V CDR1 and CDR2: SGDLS, YYNGEE. The CDR3 runs to 13 residues. The CDR3 sequence: CASSVAQGGAQYF. Here the CDR3 DNA reads TGTGCCAGCAGCGTAGCGCAGGGTGGAGCCCAGTACTTC.